These T cell receptor beta chains were read from a single sample in a study of T cells after yellow fever vaccination. MiXCR, applied by TCRdb to the 5' RACE reads, yields one record per CDR3 protein. The profile shows hundreds of thousands of distinct CDR3 sequences, 9% to 15% of them singletons. This specimen consisted of PBMCs, obtained on the day of the yellow fever booster vaccination. The source is a man aged 25 to 40 who received the YFV17D yellow fever vaccine. Each CDR3 is given with its conserved first and last residue. A D gene is named only where the DNA matches it firmly. Expanded clones are given a class, and other clones once, few, many or no size at all.

d_call j_call clone_size v_call cdr3_aa cdr3_nt
NA TRBJ2-1 NA TRBV11-2 CASSFYFRAVEQFF TGTGCCAGCAGCTTCTATTTCAGGGCCGTTGAGCAGTTCTTC
NA TRBJ1-5 few TRBV19 CASSIVGQPQHF TGTGCCAGTAGTATCGTCGGTCAGCCCCAGCATTTT
TRBD1 TRBJ2-7 NA TRBV28 CASSLIAGGPTYEQYF TGTGCCAGCAGTTTAATTGCAGGGGGCCCGACCTACGAGCAGTACTTC
TRBD1 TRBJ2-7 NA TRBV18 CASSPTIVGQGALQYF TGTGCCAGCTCACCCACGATCGTCGGACAGGGGGCTTTGCAGTACTTC
NA TRBJ2-5 few TRBV5-1 CASSSIEQGPTGTQYF TGCGCCAGCAGCTCCATCGAGCAGGGGCCAACGGGGACCCAGTACTTC
NA TRBJ1-6 NA TRBV20-1 CSARSMPDNSPLHF TGCAGTGCTAGGTCCATGCCTGATAATTCACCCCTCCACTTT
NA TRBJ2-1 NA TRBV6-5 CASNSGITQFF TGTGCCAGCAACTCGGGGATTACTCAGTTCTTC
NA TRBJ2-7 NA TRBV29-1 CSVEDRDNSYEQYF TGCAGCGTTGAGGACCGGGACAACTCCTACGAGCAGTACTTC
NA TRBJ1-1 few TRBV7-2 CASSPDSSSTEAFF TGTGCCAGCAGCCCAGACTCGTCAAGCACTGAAGCTTTCTTT
TRBD1 TRBJ1-2 NA TRBV20-1 CSASLGQVYGYTF TGCAGTGCTAGTTTGGGACAGGTCTATGGCTACACCTTC
TRBD2 TRBJ2-1 NA TRBV20-1 CCARESSGPPYNEQFF TGCTGTGCCCGCGAGTCTAGCGGGCCTCCCTACAATGAGCAGTTCTTC
NA TRBJ2-3 few TRBV29-1 CSVFVVFTDTQYF TGCAGCGTTTTTGTGGTCTTCACAGATACGCAGTATTTT
NA TRBJ2-3 few TRBV7-2 CASSPQSDTQYF TGTGCCAGCAGCCCACAGTCCGATACGCAGTATTTT
TRBD1 TRBJ2-5 NA TRBV20-1 CSARKPGQKETQYF TGCAGTGCTAGAAAACCGGGACAGAAAGAGACCCAGTACTTC
NA TRBJ2-5 NA TRBV5-1 CASRAVEGPETQYF TGCGCCAGCAGGGCCGTGGAGGGCCCAGAGACCCAGTACTTC
TRBD2 TRBJ2-7 NA TRBV3-1 CASSQAASGTYEQYF TGTGCCAGCAGCCAAGCGGCTAGCGGGACCTACGAGCAGTACTTC
NA TRBJ2-4 few TRBV18 CASSPSQGNIQYF TGTGCCAGCTCACCTAGTCAGGGAAACATTCAGTACTTC
TRBD2 TRBJ2-1 NA TRBV20-1 CSAHPTSGESYNEQFF TGCAGTGCCCACCCGACTAGCGGGGAATCCTACAATGAGCAGTTCTTC
NA TRBJ1-1 NA TRBV7-9 CASSAPGLYAAFF TGTGCCAGCAGCGCACCGGGACTTTACGCAGCTTTCTTT
NA TRBJ2-7 few TRBV27 CASSPSGRFYEQYF TGTGCCAGCAGTCCATCGGGACGGTTCTACGAGCAGTACTTC
NA TRBJ1-1 few TRBV29-1 CSVLGLGYTEAFF TGCAGCGTTTTAGGATTAGGGTACACTGAAGCTTTCTTT
NA TRBJ2-1 NA TRBV20-1 CSAKRAAHNEQFF TGCAGTGCTAAGCGGGCAGCCCACAATGAGCAGTTCTTC
NA TRBJ2-1 many TRBV7-6 CASSLAAAEGWNEQFF TGTGCCAGCAGCTTAGCGGCAGCGGAGGGTTGGAATGAGCAGTTCTTC
NA TRBJ2-3 NA TRBV20-1 CSAAIVPGSETDTQYF TGCAGTGCTGCCATCGTGCCGGGCTCCGAAACAGATACGCAGTATTTT
TRBD2 TRBJ2-4 NA TRBV7-2 CASSLGLAGELQYF TGTGCCAGCAGCTTAGGGCTAGCGGGAGAGCTTCAGTACTTC
TRBD2 TRBJ2-7 NA TRBV6-1 CASSDGGTMHEQYF TGTGCCAGCAGTGACGGGGGGACTATGCACGAGCAGTACTTC
NA TRBJ2-1 NA TRBV21-1 CACRGRAWNEQFF TGTGCCTGCCGGGGACGCGCTTGGAATGAGCAGTTCTTC
NA TRBJ2-3 few TRBV4-2 CASTPSELDTDTQYF TGTGCCAGCACCCCGTCGGAGTTGGACACAGATACGCAGTATTTT
NA TRBJ2-1 NA TRBV24-1 CATSDPKEVEQFF TGTGCCACCAGTGATCCTAAGGAGGTTGAGCAGTTCTTC
NA TRBJ2-3 few TRBV6-1 CASLTSGGTDTQYF TGTGCCAGCCTCACTTCAGGGGGCACAGATACGCAGTATTTT
NA TRBJ2-1 many TRBV7-2 CASGLQRTSTGYNEQFF TGTGCCAGCGGCCTGCAAAGGACCTCCACGGGATACAATGAGCAGTTCTTC
NA TRBJ2-2 few TRBV4-2 CASMEGGREAGELFF TGTGCCAGCATGGAGGGGGGGAGGGAGGCCGGGGAGCTGTTTTTT
TRBD1 TRBJ1-5 NA TRBV5-8 CASRLSYDRENQPQHF TGTGCCAGCCGCCTCTCTTACGACAGGGAGAATCAGCCCCAGCATTTT
NA TRBJ2-3 NA TRBV29-1 CSVRISGTGTDTQYF TGCAGCGTAAGGATCTCCGGGACGGGCACAGATACGCAGTATTTT
TRBD2 TRBJ2-3 NA TRBV5-1 CASSQEGTSGRWTDTQYF TGCGCCAGCAGCCAGGAGGGGACTAGCGGGAGGTGGACAGATACGCAGTATTTT
TRBD1 TRBJ2-5 few TRBV7-2 CASSLGAQGRETQYF TGTGCCAGCAGCTTAGGAGCACAGGGGAGAGAGACCCAGTACTTC
NA TRBJ2-1 NA TRBV9 CASSPSYRSYNEQFF TGTGCCAGCAGCCCTAGCTATCGCTCCTACAATGAGCAGTTCTTC
NA TRBJ2-1 few TRBV7-8 CASSLEEGYNEQFF TGTGCCAGCAGCTTAGAAGAGGGCTACAATGAGCAGTTCTTC
NA TRBJ1-4 NA TRBV27 CASSYGGATNEKLFF TGTGCCAGCAGTTACGGGGGGGCAACTAATGAAAAACTGTTTTTT
TRBD2 TRBJ2-1 NA TRBV12-3/TRBV12-4 CASSLRGGREQFF TGTGCCAGCAGCCTTCGGGGGGGCCGGGAGCAGTTCTTC
TRBD2 TRBJ2-3 few TRBV6-5 CASSFKGLAGPADTQYF TGTGCCAGCAGTTTCAAGGGACTAGCGGGACCCGCAGATACGCAGTATTTT
NA TRBJ1-2 few TRBV29-1 CSDRTGWGYGYTF TGCAGCGACAGAACAGGGTGGGGCTATGGCTACACCTTC
NA TRBJ2-5 NA TRBV15 CATSRVTGGPQTQYF TGTGCCACCAGCAGAGTAACCGGCGGCCCGCAGACCCAGTACTTC
TRBD2 TRBJ2-1 few TRBV30 CAWSVGGREGLSISSYNEQFF TGTGCCTGGAGTGTAGGCGGTCGGGAGGGTTTGTCAATTAGCTCCTACAATGAGCAGTTCTTC
NA TRBJ2-3 NA TRBV7-2 CASSLALRDTQYF TGTGCCAGCAGCTTAGCGTTGAGAGATACGCAGTATTTT
NA TRBJ2-6 few TRBV7-8 CASSLSGDGANVLTF TGTGCCAGCAGCTTAAGCGGAGATGGGGCCAACGTCCTGACTTTC
TRBD2 TRBJ2-3 NA TRBV20-1 CSARGFSSGSPSTDTQYF TGCAGTGCTAGAGGGTTTTCTAGCGGGAGCCCAAGCACAGATACGCAGTATTTT
NA TRBJ2-5 NA TRBV3-1 CASSQFGQETQYF TGTGCCAGCAGCCAATTCGGCCAAGAGACCCAGTACTTC
TRBD2 TRBJ2-7 few TRBV6-2/TRBV6-3 CASSYSSGKMYEQYF TGTGCCAGCAGTTACTCAAGCGGGAAAATGTACGAGCAGTACTTC